What follows are 13 T cell receptor beta chains derived from one specimen sequenced in a study of CD8 T cells in Susac syndrome. Random hexamers were used to reverse transcribe about 0.5 to 1 ug of RNA. TCRdb redid the calling of the immunoSEQ multiplex PCR reads with MiXCR, one entry per CDR3 protein. The top ten clones hold about 0.51% of a sample with around 140,000 distinct CDR3 sequences, around 86% of them seen once. Sample: CD8+ T cells from PBMCs. Receptors were obtained from a human donor with multiple sclerosis.

The chain couples TRBV7-9 to TRBJ2-7; D is possibly TRBD1 (6 bases). Between the trimmed V and J ends, which lost 5 bases and 6 bases, there was a span of 14 bases. Germline V lookup: CDR1 SEHNR, CDR2 FQNEAQ (reference sequence). This CDR3 comprises 13 residues. The CDR3 DNA reads as TGTGCCAGCAGCGAGCTCCTCAGGGGCGAGCAGTACTTC. This encodes CASSELLRGEQYF.

This clonotype was recorded a few times. The chain is built from TRBV7-9 and TRBJ2-1; maybe TRBD2 (5 bases). The CDR3 is 13 amino acids. Germline V gene data show CDR1 as SEHNR and CDR2 as FQNEAQ (reference sequence). Deletions cut 8 bases from V and 4 bases from J, with 12 bases between. The CDR3 protein is CASEERKYNEQFF. For the CDR3, the DNA is TGTGCCAGCGAAGAGCGGAAATACAATGAGCAGTTCTTC.

The chain joins TRBV14 to TRBJ1-3; D is ambiguous. The CDR3 is 14 residues long. Germline V gene sequence: CDR1 SGHDN, CDR2 FVKESK. V lost 5 bases to trimming and J lost 4 bases, with 12 bases between them. The CDR3 region has the DNA TGTGCCAGCAGCTCTCTACCGTGGGGAAACACCATATATTTT. As protein: CASSSLPWGNTIYF.

The chain has TRBV2 and TRBJ2-7, with D possibly TRBD1 on 6 matching bases. Germline loops: CDR1 SNHLY, CDR2 FYNNEI. The V end was cut by 3 bases, the J end by 4 bases, with 13 bases between. This CDR3 has 14 amino acids. The CDR3 DNA sequence: TGTGCCAGCAGTGAGGGACCCGGGACATACGAGCAGTACTTC. Translated: CASSEGPGTYEQYF. The full variable domain, with the rest looked up from reference TRBV2 and TRBJ2-7, is EPEVTQTPSHQVTQMGQEVILRCVPISNHLYFYWYRQILGQKVEFLVSFYNNEISEKSEIFDDQFSVERPDGSNFTLKIRSTKLEDSAMYFCASSEGPGTYEQYFGPGTRLTVT.

J is TRBJ1-5 and V is TRBV6-5; 9 positions agree with TRBD1. Germline V gives CDR1 MNHEY, CDR2 SVGAGI. There are 17 residues in the CDR3. V shed 4 bases, J shed 1 base, and the junction held 8 bases outside the gene matches. CDR3 region: CASSSGQGFLSNQPQHF. CDR3 DNA: TGTGCCAGCAGTTCGGGACAGGGTTTTTTAAGCAATCAGCCCCAGCATTTT.

The genes are TRBV4-3 and TRBJ2-1; possibly TRBD1 or TRBD2 for D (5 bases each). V was pared by 0 bases and J by 6 bases, with 18 bases between. Germline values: CDR1 LGHNA, CDR2 YSLEER. This CDR3 has 17 amino acids. For the CDR3, the DNA is TGCGCCAGCAGCCAAGATCGGGCTGGACCTGGGGGCAATGAGCAGTTCTTC. Its translation is CASSQDRAGPGGNEQFF.

Comment on this clonotype: A read error is likely, as this CDR3 ends without the conserved phenylalanine or tryptophan. The J gene is TRBJ1-1, the V gene TRBV20-1; 8 bases line up with TRBD1. The V gene end was trimmed by 0 bases and the J gene end by 8 bases; junction bases not matched to a gene: 11. This CDR3 is 15 amino acids long. CDR1 is DFQATT, CDR2 SNEGSKA, per germline (reference sequence). CDR3 loop: CSAREFKTGGIEAFL. The CDR3 nucleotides read TGCAGTGCTAGAGAATTTAAAACAGGGGGGATCGAAGCTTTCCTT.

The CDR3 loop reads CASSLGGSGSGYTF. Here the CDR3 DNA reads TGTGCCAGCAGCTTAGGAGGGTCCGGCTCGGGCTACACCTTC. V is TRBV7-6 and J is TRBJ1-2, with D unresolved. Germline V gene data show CDR1 as SGHVS and CDR2 as FNYEAQ. The CDR3 has 14 amino acids. V was clipped by 1 base and J by 8 bases, with 14 bases between them. Using reference TRBV7-6 and TRBJ1-2 for the parts outside the CDR3, the full variable domain is GAGVSQSPRYKVTKRGQDVALRCDPISGHVSLYWYRQALGQGPEFLTYFNYEAQQDKSGLPNDRFSAERPEGSISTLTIQRTEQRDSAMYRCASSLGGSGSGYTFGSGTRLTVV.

The chain has TRBV28 and TRBJ2-2; 15 bases are shared with TRBD2. CDR1 and CDR2 (germline): MDHEN, SYDVKM. The trim removed 5 bases at V and 5 bases at J, leaving 9 bases unmatched. This CDR3 has 18 amino acids. The CDR3 is CASSLGLAGGPRTGELFF. Here the CDR3 DNA reads TGTGCCAGCAGTCTCGGACTAGCGGGGGGGCCTAGGACCGGGGAGCTGTTTTTT.

The V call is TRBV7-9, the J call TRBJ1-1; TRBD1 aligns across 9 bases. V lost 3 bases to trimming and J lost 10 bases; unmatched junction nucleotides: 0. Germline-derived CDR1 and CDR2 are SEHNR and FQNEAQ (reference sequence). CDR3 size: 11 residues. The CDR3 region is CASSLDRGAFF. In DNA, the CDR3 is TGTGCCAGCAGCTTGGACAGGGGAGCTTTCTTT. The full variable domain, completed using reference TRBV7-9 and TRBJ1-1, is DTGVSQNPRHKITKRGQNVTFRCDPISEHNRLYWYRQTLGQGPEFLTYFQNEAQLEKSRLLSDRFSAERPKGSFSTLEIQRTEQGDSAMYLCASSLDRGAFFGQGTRLTVV.

The chain links TRBV7-9 to TRBJ1-2; 7 positions match TRBD1. Germline V gene data show CDR1 as SEHNR and CDR2 as FQNEAQ (reference sequence). CDR3 length: 15 amino acids. The V and J ends lost 1 base and 4 bases, in that order; junction bases with no gene match: 6. The CDR3 loop is CASSLDTGVAYGYTF. In DNA form, the CDR3 reads TGTGCCAGCAGCTTAGATACAGGGGTGGCCTATGGCTACACCTTC.

V and J are TRBV9 and TRBJ2-5; 8 bases agree with TRBD2. After removal of 0 bases from V and 2 bases from J, the junction contained 3 bases not matched to a gene. The germline gives CDR1 SGDLS, CDR2 YYNGEE. The CDR3 is 15 residues long. For the CDR3, the DNA is TGTGCCAGCAGCGTAGCGGGAGGGCTTCAAGAGACCCAGTACTTC. Translating it yields CASSVAGGLQETQYF.

The J gene is TRBJ2-1, the V gene TRBV20-1; D perhaps matches TRBD2 (7 bases). Per the germline V gene, CDR1 is DFQATT and CDR2 is SNEGSKA (reference sequence). V shed 3 bases and J shed 2 bases, with 20 bases lying between them. The CDR3 is 17 residues long. Here the CDR3 reads CSARGAGVRAPYNEQFF. The CDR3 DNA follows: TGCAGTGCTAGGGGGGCGGGAGTCAGAGCTCCCTACAATGAGCAGTTCTTC.